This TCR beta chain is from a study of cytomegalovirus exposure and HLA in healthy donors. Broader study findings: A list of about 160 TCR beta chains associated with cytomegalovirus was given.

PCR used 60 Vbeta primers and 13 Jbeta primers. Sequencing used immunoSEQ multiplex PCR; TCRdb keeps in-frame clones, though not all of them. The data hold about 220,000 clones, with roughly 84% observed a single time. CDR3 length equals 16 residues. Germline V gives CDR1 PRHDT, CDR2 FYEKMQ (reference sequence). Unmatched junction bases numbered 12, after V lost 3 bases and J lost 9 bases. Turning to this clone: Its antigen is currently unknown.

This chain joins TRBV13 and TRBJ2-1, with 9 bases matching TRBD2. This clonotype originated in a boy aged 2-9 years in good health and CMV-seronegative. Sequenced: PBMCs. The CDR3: CASSFSRRGGRGEQFF. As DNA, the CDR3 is TGTGCCAGCAGCTTCAGTCGGCGGGGGGGCCGAGGTGAGCAGTTCTTC.